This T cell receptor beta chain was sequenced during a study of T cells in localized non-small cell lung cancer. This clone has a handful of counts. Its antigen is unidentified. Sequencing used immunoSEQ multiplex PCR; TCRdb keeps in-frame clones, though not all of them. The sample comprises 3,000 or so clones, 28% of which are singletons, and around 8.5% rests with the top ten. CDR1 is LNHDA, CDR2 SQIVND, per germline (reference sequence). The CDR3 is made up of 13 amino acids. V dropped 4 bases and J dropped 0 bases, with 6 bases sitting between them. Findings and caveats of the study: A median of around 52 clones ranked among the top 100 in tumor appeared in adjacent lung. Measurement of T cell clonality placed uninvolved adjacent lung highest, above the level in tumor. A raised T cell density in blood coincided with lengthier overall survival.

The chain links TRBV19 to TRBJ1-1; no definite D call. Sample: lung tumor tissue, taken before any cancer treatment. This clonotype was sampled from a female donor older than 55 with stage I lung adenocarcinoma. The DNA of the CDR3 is TGTGCCAGTAGTAGAGGGATGAACACTGAAGCTTTCTTT. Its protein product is CASSRGMNTEAFF.